This TCR beta chain emerged from a study of HIV-infected patients and healthy controls. Findings of the study overall: Unequal distinct sequence numbers between patients and controls complicated comparisons.

cDNA was made from around 0.45 ug RNA using alpha and beta constant primers. Each of the alpha and beta chains got its own library through chain-specific third strand synthesis with indices. A single primer pair per chain amplified all rearrangements, with per-molecule barcodes. A 5' RACE adapter with a random hexamer and the SP2 primer site was joined to cDNA. TCRdb re-derived calls from the 5' RACE reads in MiXCR, one entry per CDR3 protein. The sample lists 10,000 or so distinct CDR3 sequences, around 7.6% occurring once. CDR1 and CDR2 (germline): MNHEY, SMNVEV (reference sequence). V was clipped by 3 bases and J by 1 base, with 10 bases between them. The CDR3 has 16 residues. This clonotype was counted many times. Its antigen is not known. The repertoire came from unfractionated whole blood and reflected all unsorted peripheral T cells.

The chain carries TRBV27 and TRBJ2-6; D is uncertain. This clonotype originated in an adult in good health. The specimen sequenced was blood. CDR3 sequence reads: CASSLISRSGANVLTF. Written as DNA, the CDR3 is TGTGCCAGCAGTTTGATAAGTAGATCTGGGGCCAACGTCCTGACTTTC.